The 20 T cell receptor beta chains presented below share a single source sample, sequenced in a study of blood T cell repertoires in COVID-19. Measured with immunoSEQ multiplex PCR; TCRdb has only the in-frame clones, and not every one. The data show 150,000 to 200,000 clones, over 65% seen once. The material sequenced was peripheral blood. The receptors were gathered from a person between 65 and 80 years old with COVID-19, enrolled during active disease.

The chain employs TRBV29-1 and TRBJ1-6, with D maybe TRBD1 (5 bases). The CDR3 contains 13 residues. The germline CDR1 and CDR2 sequences are SQVTM and ANQGSEA. Trimming took off 4 bases at V and 7 bases at J, with 11 bases between the two ends. CDR3 sequence: CSVVETANSPLHF. Written as DNA, the CDR3 is TGCAGCGTTGTTGAGACAGCAAATTCACCCCTCCACTTT.

V usage is TRBV2 and J usage is TRBJ1-2; 10 nucleotides match TRBD1. This CDR3 is built from 15 residues. Germline loops: CDR1 SNHLY, CDR2 FYNNEI. V lost 5 bases, J lost 4 bases, and 7 bases stayed unmatched. The CDR3 loop is CASSQRGQGSYGYTF. The DNA of the CDR3 is TGTGCCAGCAGTCAAAGGGGACAGGGGTCCTATGGCTACACCTTC.

This rearrangement joins TRBV30 to TRBJ2-1, with 11 bases lining up with TRBD2. The junction had 14 bases not matched to a gene; V was cut back by 0 bases and J by 7 bases. The CDR3 extends over 18 amino acids. Germline values: CDR1 GTSNPN, CDR2 SVGIG (reference sequence). CDR3 sequence: CAWSVGVSGRASRNEQFF. DNA for the CDR3: TGTGCCTGGAGTGTGGGAGTTAGCGGGAGGGCCAGTAGGAATGAGCAGTTCTTC. The whole variable domain, filled in from reference TRBV30 and TRBJ2-1, reads SQTIHQWPATLVQPVGSPLSLECTVEGTSNPNLYWYRQAAGRGLQLLFYSVGIGQISSEVPQNLSASRPQDRQFILSSKKLLLSDSGFYLCAWSVGVSGRASRNEQFFGPGTRLTVL.

The J gene is TRBJ2-3, the V gene TRBV18, with TRBD1 identical over 7 bases. The V gene end was trimmed by 4 bases and the J gene end by 5 bases; junction bases not matched to a gene: 6. The CDR3 has 14 amino acids. Per germline, CDR1 KGHSH and CDR2 LQKENI. This chain's CDR3 is CASSLGGAGDTQYF. CDR3 sequence (DNA): TGTGCCAGCTCACTAGGGGGCGCGGGAGATACGCAGTATTTT.

The chain couples TRBV19 to TRBJ1-3; TRBD1 matches 7 bases. J was trimmed by 2 bases and V by 5 bases; bases with no gene match: 9. The CDR3 spans 16 residues. Germline values: CDR1 LNHDA, CDR2 SQIVND (reference sequence). CDR3 sequence reads: CASSGPDRLTGNTIYF. The CDR3 nucleotides read TGTGCCAGTAGTGGGCCGGACAGGCTCACTGGAAACACCATATATTTT.

The chain combines TRBV28 with TRBJ1-3, with 7 bases identical to TRBD1. CDR1 and CDR2 from the germline V gene are MDHEN and SYDVKM. This CDR3 comprises 16 residues. Germline trimming cut 7 bases from V and 0 bases from J; bases unmatched to any gene: 9. The CDR3 loop reads CASTSTGRNSGNTIYF. The CDR3 region has the DNA TGTGCCAGCACCTCGACAGGGCGAAACTCTGGAAACACCATATATTTT. Using reference TRBV28 and TRBJ1-3 for the parts outside the CDR3, the full variable domain is DVKVTQSSRYLVKRTGEKVFLECVQDMDHENMFWYRQDPGLGLRLIYFSYDVKMKEKGDIPEGYSVSREKKERFSLILESASTNQTSMYLCASTSTGRNSGNTIYFGEGSWLTVV.

The rearrangement links TRBV18 to TRBJ2-1, with D maybe TRBD1 (6 bases). Per the germline V gene, CDR1 is KGHSH and CDR2 is LQKENI. Trimming pared 4 bases from V and 8 bases from J, leaving 18 bases between. The CDR3 is 15 residues long. This CDR3 reads CASSHETGPIDEQFF. In nucleotides, the CDR3 is TGTGCCAGCTCACATGAGACAGGCCCTATCGATGAGCAGTTCTTC.

The genes are TRBV19 and TRBJ2-5; TRBD2 matches 11 bases. J was trimmed by 5 bases and V by 4 bases; bases with no gene match: 9. CDR1 LNHDA and CDR2 SQIVND come from the germline V gene (reference sequence). The CDR3 runs 16 residues. CDR3 DNA: TGTGCCAGTAGTAGGGGGGCTAGCGGGAGGAGTGAGACCCAGTACTTC. As protein: CASSRGASGRSETQYF.

V gene TRBV7-2 combines with J gene TRBJ2-7; 8 bases fit TRBD2. V lost 4 bases and J lost 7; bases outside the gene matches: 9. Germline V lookup: CDR1 SGHTA, CDR2 FQGNSA. The CDR3 runs 14 residues. The CDR3 is CASSSWTSSGEQYF. The DNA for the CDR3 is TGTGCCAGCAGCTCATGGACTAGCTCAGGAGAGCAGTACTTC. The variable domain in full, with the rest retrieved from reference TRBV7-2 and TRBJ2-7, is GAGVSQSPSNKVTEKGKDVELRCDPISGHTALYWYRQSLGQGLEFLIYFQGNSAPDKSGLPSDRFSAERTGGSVSTLTIQRTQQEDSAVYLCASSSWTSSGEQYFGPGTRLTVT.

The chain links TRBV30 to TRBJ1-4, with D possibly TRBD1 on 6 matching bases. V lost 3 bases, J lost 3 bases, and 8 bases lay in between. CDR3 length equals 13 residues. Germline CDR1 and CDR2: GTSNPN and SVGIG (reference sequence). DNA for the CDR3: TGTGCCTGGAGGGACAGCTCTAATGAAAAACTGTTTTTT. Residues: CAWRDSSNEKLFF. Drawing the rest from reference TRBV30 and TRBJ1-4, the complete variable domain is SQTIHQWPATLVQPVGSPLSLECTVEGTSNPNLYWYRQAAGRGLQLLFYSVGIGQISSEVPQNLSASRPQDRQFILSSKKLLLSDSGFYLCAWRDSSNEKLFFGSGTQLSVL.

V is TRBV7-3 and J is TRBJ2-1, with 10 bases matching TRBD2. The CDR3 length is 16 residues. Germline CDR1 is SGHTA and CDR2 is FQGTGA. Losses at the gene ends were 5 bases for V and 7 bases for J; bases not matched to a gene: 11. CDR3 in amino acids: CASSPTRSGGANEQFF. DNA for the CDR3: TGTGCCAGCAGCCCCACGAGGAGCGGGGGGGCAAATGAGCAGTTCTTC.

CDR3 region: CASSQLLTSGSRELFF. The CDR3 DNA follows: TGTGCCAGCAGCCAACTCTTGACTAGCGGGAGCAGGGAGCTGTTTTTT. V gene TRBV3-1 (or the pseudogene TRBV3-2) combines with J gene TRBJ2-2, with 12 bases fitting TRBD2. Looked up from germline, CDR1 is LGHDT and CDR2 is YNNKEL (reference sequence). This CDR3 is 16 amino acids long. V lost 2 bases, J lost 9 bases, and 7 bases stayed unmatched.

A single count supports this clone. The chain combines TRBV15 with TRBJ1-2; D may be TRBD1 (5 bases). Trimming removed 0 bases at V and 6 bases at J, with 14 bases between. Germline values: CDR1 LNHNV, CDR2 YYDKDF (reference sequence). This CDR3 has 15 amino acids. CDR3 sequence (DNA): TGTGCCACCAGCAGAGATCTCAGGGAAGCTAATGGCTACACCTTC. It encodes CATSRDLREANGYTF.

The V call is TRBV6-5, the J call TRBJ2-7; D perhaps matches TRBD1 (7 bases). This CDR3 has 13 residues. V was clipped by 3 bases and J by 4 bases, with 10 bases between them. Germline-derived CDR1 and CDR2 are MNHEY and SVGAGI. In DNA, the CDR3 is TGTGCCAGCAGTTATGCGGGACAGTACGAGCAGTACTTC. Protein sequence: CASSYAGQYEQYF.

The chain combines TRBV7-2 with TRBJ2-5, with a weak D call TRBD1 (5 bases). Trimming cost V 1 base and J 4 bases, with 16 bases left between them. Germline CDR1 reads SGHTA; CDR2 reads FQGNSA. This CDR3 spans 16 amino acids. CDR3 coding DNA: TGTGCCAGCAGCTTAGACAGGATAAGGGGCGGAGAGACCCAGTACTTC. It is translated as CASSLDRIRGGETQYF.

V usage is TRBV3-1 (or the pseudogene TRBV3-2) and J usage is TRBJ2-2; 15 bases map to TRBD2. Trimming cost V 3 bases and J 4 bases; bases outside gene matches: 9. The CDR3 totals 19 residues. CDR1 is LGHDT and CDR2 is YNNKEL in the germline V gene (reference sequence). The CDR3 reads CASSQLGLAGGPSTGELFF. The CDR3 bases are TGTGCCAGCAGCCAGCTAGGACTAGCGGGGGGGCCTAGCACCGGGGAGCTGTTTTTT.

The CDR3 region has the DNA TGTGCCAGTAGTATTCCGGGGTTCTCTAACTATGGCTACACCTTC. This gives the protein CASSIPGFSNYGYTF. This chain connects TRBV19 to TRBJ1-2; no definite D call. Germline assignment: CDR1 LNHDA and CDR2 SQIVND (reference sequence). Trimming shortened V by 3 bases and J by 0 bases, and 11 bases separated the two germline ends. The CDR3 covers 15 residues.

The chain combines TRBV2 with TRBJ2-7; TRBD2 might be the D (6 bases). CDR3 length equals 14 residues. Trimming took off 5 bases at V and 5 bases at J, with 16 bases between the two ends. Germline-derived CDR1 and CDR2 are SNHLY and FYNNEI. The CDR3: CASSRLVGVNEQYF. The CDR3 nucleotides are TGTGCCAGCAGTAGACTAGTGGGGGTCAACGAGCAGTACTTC.

This chain uses TRBV6-5 with TRBJ2-2; TRBD2 matches at 8 bases. V shed 6 bases, J shed 8 bases, and the junction held 11 bases outside the gene matches. Germline V CDR1 and CDR2: MNHEY, SVGAGI. The CDR3 length is 15 residues. CDR3 amino acids: CASSAPGGRRGELFF. CDR3 bases: TGTGCCAGCAGCGCTCCCGGCGGGAGGAGGGGGGAGCTGTTTTTT.

The chain has TRBV4-1 and TRBJ1-6; the D is unclear. V lost 4 bases to trimming and J lost 13 bases, with 17 bases between them. Germline V lookup: CDR1 MGHRA, CDR2 YSYEKL. The CDR3 is 14 amino acids. The CDR3 loop is CASSRENPGSPLHF. In DNA form, the CDR3 reads TGCGCCAGCAGCCGAGAAAACCCCGGTTCGCCCCTCCACTTT.